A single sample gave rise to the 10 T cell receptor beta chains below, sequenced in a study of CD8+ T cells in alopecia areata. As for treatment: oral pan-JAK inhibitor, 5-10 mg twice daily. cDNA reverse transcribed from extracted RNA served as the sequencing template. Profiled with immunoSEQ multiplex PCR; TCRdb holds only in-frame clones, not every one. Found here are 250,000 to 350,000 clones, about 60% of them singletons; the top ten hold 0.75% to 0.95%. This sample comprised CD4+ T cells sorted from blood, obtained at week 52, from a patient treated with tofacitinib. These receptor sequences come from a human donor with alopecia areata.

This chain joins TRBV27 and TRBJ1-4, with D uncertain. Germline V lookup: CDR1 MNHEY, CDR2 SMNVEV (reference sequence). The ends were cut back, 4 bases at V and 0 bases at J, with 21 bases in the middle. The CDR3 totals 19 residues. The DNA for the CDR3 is TGTGCCAGCAGTTACCGGTTTGGAGGCGGGTACGCAACTAATGAAAAACTGTTTTTT. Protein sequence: CASSYRFGGGYATNEKLFF.

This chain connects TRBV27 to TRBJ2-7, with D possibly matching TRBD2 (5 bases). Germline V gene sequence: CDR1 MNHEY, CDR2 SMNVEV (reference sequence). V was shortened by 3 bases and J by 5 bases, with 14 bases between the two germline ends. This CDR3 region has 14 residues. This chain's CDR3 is CASSFLDGVNEQYF. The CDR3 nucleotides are TGTGCCAGCAGTTTTCTTGACGGGGTGAACGAGCAGTACTTC.

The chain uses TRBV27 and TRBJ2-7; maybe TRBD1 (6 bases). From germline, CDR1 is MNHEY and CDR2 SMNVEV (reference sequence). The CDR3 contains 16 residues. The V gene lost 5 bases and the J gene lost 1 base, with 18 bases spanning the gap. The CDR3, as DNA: TGTGCCAGCAGTCCGAGGGGGATATTACAGTCCTACGAGCAGTACTTC. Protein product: CASSPRGILQSYEQYF.

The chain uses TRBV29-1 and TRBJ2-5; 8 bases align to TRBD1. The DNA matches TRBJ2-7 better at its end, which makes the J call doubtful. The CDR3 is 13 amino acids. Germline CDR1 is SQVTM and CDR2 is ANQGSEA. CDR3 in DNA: TGCAGCGTTTTCACAGGGGGAGCGTACGAGCAGTACTTC. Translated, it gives CSVFTGGAYEQYF.

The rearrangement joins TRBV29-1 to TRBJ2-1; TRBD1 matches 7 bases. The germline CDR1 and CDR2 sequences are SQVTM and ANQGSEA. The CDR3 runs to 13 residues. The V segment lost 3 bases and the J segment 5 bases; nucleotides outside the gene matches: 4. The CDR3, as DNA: TGCAGCGTTGACGGCCAGGGGGACAATGAGCAGTTCTTC. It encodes CSVDGQGDNEQFF.

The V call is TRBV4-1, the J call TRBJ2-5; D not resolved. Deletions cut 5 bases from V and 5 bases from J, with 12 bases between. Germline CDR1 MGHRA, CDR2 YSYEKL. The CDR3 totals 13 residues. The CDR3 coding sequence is TGCGCCAGCAGCTCCTGGAGTGAGGAGACCCAGTACTTC. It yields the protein CASSSWSEETQYF.

CDR3 loop: CATSRGRDEKLFF. The DNA of the CDR3 is TGTGCCACCAGCAGGGGAAGGGATGAAAAACTGTTTTTT. This chain joins TRBV15 and TRBJ1-4; no firm D call. The germline gives CDR1 LNHNV, CDR2 YYDKDF (reference sequence). The CDR3 consists of 13 residues. V gave up 3 bases and J gave up 6 bases, with 8 bases separating them.

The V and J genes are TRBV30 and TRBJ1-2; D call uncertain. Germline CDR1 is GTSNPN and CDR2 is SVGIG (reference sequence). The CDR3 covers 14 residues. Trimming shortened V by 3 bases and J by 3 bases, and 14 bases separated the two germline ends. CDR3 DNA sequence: TGTGCCTGGAGCGCACTCCGGGGAGACTATGGCTACACCTTC. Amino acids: CAWSALRGDYGYTF.

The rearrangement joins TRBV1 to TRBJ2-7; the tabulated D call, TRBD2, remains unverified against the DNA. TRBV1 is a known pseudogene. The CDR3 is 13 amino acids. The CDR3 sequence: CTSSQAASYEQYF. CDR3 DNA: TGCACCAGCAGCCAAGCGGCTAGCTACGAGCAGTACTTC.

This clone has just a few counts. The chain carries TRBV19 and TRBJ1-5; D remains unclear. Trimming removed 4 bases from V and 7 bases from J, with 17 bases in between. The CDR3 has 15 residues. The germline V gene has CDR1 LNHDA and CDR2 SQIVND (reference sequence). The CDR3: CASSNFGNGLQPQHF. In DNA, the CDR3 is TGTGCCAGTAGTAATTTCGGTAATGGGCTCCAGCCCCAGCATTTT.